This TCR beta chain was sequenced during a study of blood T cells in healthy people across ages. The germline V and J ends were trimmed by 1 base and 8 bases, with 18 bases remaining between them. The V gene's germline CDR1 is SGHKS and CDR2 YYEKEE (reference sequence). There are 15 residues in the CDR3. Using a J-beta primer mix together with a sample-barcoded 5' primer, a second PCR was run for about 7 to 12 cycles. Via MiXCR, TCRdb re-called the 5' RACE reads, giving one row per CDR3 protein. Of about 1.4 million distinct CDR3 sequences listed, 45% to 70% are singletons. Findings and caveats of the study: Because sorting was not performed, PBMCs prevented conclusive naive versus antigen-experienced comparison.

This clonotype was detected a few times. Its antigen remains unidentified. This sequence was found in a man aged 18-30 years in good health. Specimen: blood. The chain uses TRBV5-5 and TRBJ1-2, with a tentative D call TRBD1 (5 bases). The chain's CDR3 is CASSLHGADSRGYTF. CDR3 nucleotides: TGTGCCAGCAGCTTGCATGGGGCGGATTCTAGGGGCTACACCTTC.